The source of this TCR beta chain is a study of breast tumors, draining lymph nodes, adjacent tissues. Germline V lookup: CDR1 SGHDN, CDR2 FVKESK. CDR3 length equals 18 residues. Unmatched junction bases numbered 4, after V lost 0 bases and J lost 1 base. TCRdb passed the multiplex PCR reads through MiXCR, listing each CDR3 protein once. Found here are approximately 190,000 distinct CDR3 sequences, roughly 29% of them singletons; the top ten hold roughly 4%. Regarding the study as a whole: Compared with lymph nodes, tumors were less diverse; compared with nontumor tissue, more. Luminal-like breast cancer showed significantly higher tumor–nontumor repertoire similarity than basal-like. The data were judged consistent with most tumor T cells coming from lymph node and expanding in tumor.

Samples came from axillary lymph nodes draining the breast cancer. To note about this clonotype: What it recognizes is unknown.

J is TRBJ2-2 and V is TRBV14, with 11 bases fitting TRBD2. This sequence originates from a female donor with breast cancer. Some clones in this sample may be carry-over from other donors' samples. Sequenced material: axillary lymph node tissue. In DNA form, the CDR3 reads TGTGCCAGCAGCCAAGAACGAACTAGCGGGGGGAACACCGGGGAGCTGTTTTTT. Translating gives CASSQERTSGGNTGELFF.